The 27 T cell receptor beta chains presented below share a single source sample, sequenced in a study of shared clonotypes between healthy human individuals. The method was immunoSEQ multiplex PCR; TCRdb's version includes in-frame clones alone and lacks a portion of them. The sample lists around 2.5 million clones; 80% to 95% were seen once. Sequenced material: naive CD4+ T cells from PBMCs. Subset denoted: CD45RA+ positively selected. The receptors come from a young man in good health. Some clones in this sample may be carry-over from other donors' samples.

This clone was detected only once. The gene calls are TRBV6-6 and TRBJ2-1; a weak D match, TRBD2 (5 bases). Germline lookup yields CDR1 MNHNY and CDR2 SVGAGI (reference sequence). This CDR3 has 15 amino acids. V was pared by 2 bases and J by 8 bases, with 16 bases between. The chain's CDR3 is CASSYAGSVRDEQFF. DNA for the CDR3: TGTGCCAGCAGTTACGCAGGTTCAGTGAGGGATGAGCAGTTCTTC.

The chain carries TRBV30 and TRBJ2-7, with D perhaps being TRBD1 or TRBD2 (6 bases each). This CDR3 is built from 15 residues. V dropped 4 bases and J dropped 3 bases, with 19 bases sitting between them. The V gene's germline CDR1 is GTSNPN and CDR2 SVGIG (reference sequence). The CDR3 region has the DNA TGTGCCTGGACGCCCCAGGGGCGGGACTTCTACGAGCAGTACTTC. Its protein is CAWTPQGRDFYEQYF.

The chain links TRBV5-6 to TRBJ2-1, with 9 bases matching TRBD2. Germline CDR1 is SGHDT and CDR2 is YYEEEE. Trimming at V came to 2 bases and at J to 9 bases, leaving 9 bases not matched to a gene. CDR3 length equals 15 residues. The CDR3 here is CASSLGAGGPREQFF. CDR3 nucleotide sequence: TGTGCCAGCAGCTTAGGGGCGGGAGGGCCTCGTGAGCAGTTCTTC.

The DNA of the CDR3 is TGTGCCAGCGGACGGGACAGCAATCAGCCCCAGCATTTT. Encoded protein: CASGRDSNQPQHF. The chain has TRBV7-9 and TRBJ1-5, with a possible D match to TRBD1 (5 bases). The germline V gene encodes CDR1 SEHNR and CDR2 FQNEAQ (reference sequence). The CDR3 loop spans 13 amino acids. V was cut by 8 bases and J by 1 base, with 9 bases left in between. The entire variable domain, with the rest obtained from reference TRBV7-9 and TRBJ1-5, is as follows: DTGVSQNPRHKITKRGQNVTFRCDPISEHNRLYWYRQTLGQGPEFLTYFQNEAQLEKSRLLSDRFSAERPKGSFSTLEIQRTEQGDSAMYLCASGRDSNQPQHFGDGTRLSIL.

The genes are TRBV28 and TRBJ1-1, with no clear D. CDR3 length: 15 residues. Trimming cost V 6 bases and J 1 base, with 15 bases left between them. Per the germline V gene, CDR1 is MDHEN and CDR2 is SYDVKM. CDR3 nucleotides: TGTGCCAGCAGCCCCCGGGGAGCCCCGAACACTGAAGCTTTCTTT. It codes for CASSPRGAPNTEAFF.

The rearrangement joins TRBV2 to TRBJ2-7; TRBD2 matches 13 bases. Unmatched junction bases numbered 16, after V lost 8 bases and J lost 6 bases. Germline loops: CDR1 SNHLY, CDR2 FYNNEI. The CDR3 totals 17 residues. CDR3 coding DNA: TGTGCCAGCGGGAATCAGCCTCGGACTAGCGGGAGCGTCGAGCAGTACTTC. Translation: CASGNQPRTSGSVEQYF.

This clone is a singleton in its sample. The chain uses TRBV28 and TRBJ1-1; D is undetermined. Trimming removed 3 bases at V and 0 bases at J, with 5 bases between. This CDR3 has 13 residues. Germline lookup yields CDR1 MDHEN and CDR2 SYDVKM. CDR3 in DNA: TGTGCCAGCAGTTTCCTACTGAACACTGAAGCTTTCTTT. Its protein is CASSFLLNTEAFF.

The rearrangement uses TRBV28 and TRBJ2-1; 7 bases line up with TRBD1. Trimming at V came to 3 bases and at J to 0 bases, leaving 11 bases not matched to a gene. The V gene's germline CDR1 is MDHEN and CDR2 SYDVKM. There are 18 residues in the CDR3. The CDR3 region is CASSLLGQDSSSYNEQFF. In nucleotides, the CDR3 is TGTGCCAGCAGTTTGCTCGGACAGGATTCAAGCTCCTACAATGAGCAGTTCTTC.

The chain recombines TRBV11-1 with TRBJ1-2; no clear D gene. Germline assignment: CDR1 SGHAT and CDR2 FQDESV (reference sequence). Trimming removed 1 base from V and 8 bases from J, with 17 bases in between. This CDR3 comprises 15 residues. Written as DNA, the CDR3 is TGTGCCAGCAGCTTAGAGCGTGGCGCGATACTCGGCTACACCTTC. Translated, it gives CASSLERGAILGYTF.

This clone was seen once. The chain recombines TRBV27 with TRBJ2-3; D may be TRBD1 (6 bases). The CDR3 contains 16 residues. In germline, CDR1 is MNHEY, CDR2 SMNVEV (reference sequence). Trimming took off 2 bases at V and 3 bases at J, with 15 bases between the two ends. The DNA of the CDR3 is TGTGCCAGCAGTTTAGCCCCTTGGGGGCGAACAGATACGCAGTATTTT. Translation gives CASSLAPWGRTDTQYF.

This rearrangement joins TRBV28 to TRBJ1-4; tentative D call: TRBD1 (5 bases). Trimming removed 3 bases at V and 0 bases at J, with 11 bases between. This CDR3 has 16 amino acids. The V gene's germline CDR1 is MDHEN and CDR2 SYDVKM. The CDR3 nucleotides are TGTGCCAGCAGTTTGCTGGGCAGGGCAACTAATGAAAAACTGTTTTTT. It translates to CASSLLGRATNEKLFF.

CDR3 residues: CASSEGLPSYEQYF. In DNA form, the CDR3 reads TGTGCCAGCAGTGAGGGGCTTCCTTCCTACGAGCAGTACTTC. The chain couples TRBV25-1 to TRBJ2-7, with D possibly matching TRBD1 (5 bases). Per the germline V gene, CDR1 is MGHDK and CDR2 is SYGVNS. CDR3 length: 14 residues. V lost 3 bases and J lost 1, with 10 bases in between.

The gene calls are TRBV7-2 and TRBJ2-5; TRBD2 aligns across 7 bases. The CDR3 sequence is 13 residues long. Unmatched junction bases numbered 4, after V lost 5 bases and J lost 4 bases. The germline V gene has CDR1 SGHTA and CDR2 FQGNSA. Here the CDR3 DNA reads TGTGCCAGCAGCCGGGGGGTTACAGAGACCCAGTACTTC. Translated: CASSRGVTETQYF.

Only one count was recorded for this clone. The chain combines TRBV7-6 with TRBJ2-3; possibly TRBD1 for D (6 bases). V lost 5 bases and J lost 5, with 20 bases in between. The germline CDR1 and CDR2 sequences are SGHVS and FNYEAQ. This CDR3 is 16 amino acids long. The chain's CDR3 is CASSPIQGSELDTQYF. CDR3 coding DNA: TGTGCCAGCAGCCCAATACAGGGATCGGAGCTAGATACGCAGTATTTT.

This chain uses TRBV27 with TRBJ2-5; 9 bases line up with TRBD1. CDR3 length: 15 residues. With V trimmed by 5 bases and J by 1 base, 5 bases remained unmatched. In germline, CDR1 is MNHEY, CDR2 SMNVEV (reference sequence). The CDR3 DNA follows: TGTGCCAGCAGTAAGGACAGGGGCGCCCAAGAGACCCAGTACTTC. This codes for CASSKDRGAQETQYF.

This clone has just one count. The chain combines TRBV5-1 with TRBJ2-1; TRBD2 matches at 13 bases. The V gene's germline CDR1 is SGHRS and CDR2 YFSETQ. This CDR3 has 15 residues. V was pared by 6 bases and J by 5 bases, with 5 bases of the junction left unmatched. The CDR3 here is CASTGLAGVNNEQFF. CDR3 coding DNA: TGCGCCAGCACCGGACTAGCGGGAGTGAACAATGAGCAGTTCTTC.

Here the CDR3 reads CASSRRGVIPSEQYF. CDR3 nucleotides: TGTGCCAGCAGCCGGCGTGGGGTTATCCCAAGCGAGCAGTACTTC. This chain connects TRBV11-1 to TRBJ2-7; D unresolved. Germline lookup yields CDR1 SGHAT and CDR2 FQDESV (reference sequence). Trimming left V 5 bases short and J 6 bases short, with 20 bases between. The CDR3 has 15 amino acids.

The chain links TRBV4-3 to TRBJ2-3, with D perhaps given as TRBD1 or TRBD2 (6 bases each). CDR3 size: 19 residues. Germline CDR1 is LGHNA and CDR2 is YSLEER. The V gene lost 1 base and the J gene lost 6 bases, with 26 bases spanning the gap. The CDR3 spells CASSQVSDRIVQGRDTQYF. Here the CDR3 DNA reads TGCGCCAGCAGCCAAGTCAGCGACCGGATCGTTCAGGGGAGGGATACGCAGTATTTT.

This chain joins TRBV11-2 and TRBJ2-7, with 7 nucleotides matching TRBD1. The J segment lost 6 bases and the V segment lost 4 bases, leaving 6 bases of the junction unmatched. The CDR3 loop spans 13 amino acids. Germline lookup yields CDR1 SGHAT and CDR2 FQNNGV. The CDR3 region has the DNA TGTGCCAGCAGCTCGCAGGGGGAAGGCGAGCAGTACTTC. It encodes CASSSQGEGEQYF.

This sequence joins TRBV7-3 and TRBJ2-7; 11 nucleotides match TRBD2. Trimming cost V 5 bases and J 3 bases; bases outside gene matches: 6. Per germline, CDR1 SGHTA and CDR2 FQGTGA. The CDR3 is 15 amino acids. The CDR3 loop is CASSMGLAEIYEQYF. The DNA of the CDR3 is TGTGCCAGCAGCATGGGACTAGCGGAAATCTACGAGCAGTACTTC.

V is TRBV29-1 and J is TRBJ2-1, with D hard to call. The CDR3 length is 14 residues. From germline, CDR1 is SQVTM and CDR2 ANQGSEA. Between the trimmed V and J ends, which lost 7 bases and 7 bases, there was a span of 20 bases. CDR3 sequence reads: CSGGQNVIENEQFF. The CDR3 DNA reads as TGCAGCGGTGGTCAGAATGTTATTGAGAATGAGCAGTTCTTC.

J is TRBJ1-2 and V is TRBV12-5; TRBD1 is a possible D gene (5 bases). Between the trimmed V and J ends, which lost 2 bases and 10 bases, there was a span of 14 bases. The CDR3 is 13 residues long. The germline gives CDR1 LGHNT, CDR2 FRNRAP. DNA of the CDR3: TGTGCTAGTGGTTTGACCAGGGCGGATGACTACACCTTC. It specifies CASGLTRADDYTF.

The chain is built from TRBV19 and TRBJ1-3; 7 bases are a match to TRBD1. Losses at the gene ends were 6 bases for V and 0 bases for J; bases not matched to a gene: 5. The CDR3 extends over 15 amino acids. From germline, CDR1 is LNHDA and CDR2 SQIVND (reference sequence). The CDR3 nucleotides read TGTGCCAGTAGCCCGGACAGGCCCTCTGGAAACACCATATATTTT. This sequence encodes CASSPDRPSGNTIYF.

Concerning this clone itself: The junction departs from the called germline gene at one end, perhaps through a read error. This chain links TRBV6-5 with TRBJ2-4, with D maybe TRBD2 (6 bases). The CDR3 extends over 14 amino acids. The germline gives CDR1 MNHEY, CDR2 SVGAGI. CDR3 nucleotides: TGTGCCAGCAGCTACTATGCGGGGAAAAACATTCAGTACTTC. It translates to CASSYYAGKNIQYF.

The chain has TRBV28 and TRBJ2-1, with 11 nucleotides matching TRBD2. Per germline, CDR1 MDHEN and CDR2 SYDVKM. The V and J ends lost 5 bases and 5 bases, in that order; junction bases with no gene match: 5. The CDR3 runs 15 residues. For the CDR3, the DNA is TGTGCCAGCAGTCTTGGACTAGCGGGCCACAATGAGCAGTTCTTC. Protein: CASSLGLAGHNEQFF.

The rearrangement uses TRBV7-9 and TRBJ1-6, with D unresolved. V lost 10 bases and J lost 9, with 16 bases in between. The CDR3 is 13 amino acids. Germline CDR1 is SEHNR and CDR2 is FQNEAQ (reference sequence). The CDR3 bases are TGTGCCACCACCGGAATAATCGGTTCACCCCTCCACTTT. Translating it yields CATTGIIGSPLHF.

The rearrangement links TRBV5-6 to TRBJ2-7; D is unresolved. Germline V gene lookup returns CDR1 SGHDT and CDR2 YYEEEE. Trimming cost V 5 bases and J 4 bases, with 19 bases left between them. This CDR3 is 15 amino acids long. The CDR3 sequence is CASSSTMADPYEQYF. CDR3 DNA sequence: TGTGCCAGCAGTTCTACGATGGCGGACCCGTACGAGCAGTACTTC.